This entry features one TCR beta chain sequence. This entry is derived from a study of blood T cell repertoires in COVID-19. Data came from immunoSEQ multiplex PCR; TCRdb stores just in-frame clones and leaves some out. Of approximately 170,000 clones listed, roughly 80% are singletons. Per germline, CDR1 MNHEY and CDR2 SVGAGI. V gave up 2 bases and J gave up 5 bases; unmatched junction bases: 8. This CDR3 contains 15 residues. V is TRBV6-5 and J is TRBJ1-2; 7 bases agree with TRBD1. Sequenced: peripheral blood. This clonotype was obtained from a woman in her sixties or seventies with COVID-19, enrolled during active disease. The CDR3 region has the DNA TGTGCCAGCAGTTACGCGGGACAGACCTATTATGGCTACACCTTC. The encoded protein is CASSYAGQTYYGYTF.